This TCR beta chain was sequenced during a study of beta chain features in type 1 diabetes. Trimming removed 3 bases from V and 10 bases from J, with 16 bases in between. CDR3 length: 14 amino acids. From germline, CDR1 is GTSNPN and CDR2 SVGIG (reference sequence). A note on this clone: No antigen is known for it.

General study findings and limits: Type 1 diabetes patients had moderately but significantly shorter TCRB CDR3s in all four CD4+ subsets. Naive, central memory and Treg TCRB repertoires seemed to resemble each other more closely in patients than they did in healthy donors. VDJ junctions sequenced from type 1 diabetes patients showed fewer insertions and more deletions.

Expressed TCRB transcripts were sequenced after all isolated RNA was converted to cDNA. Some clones are missing from TCRdb's copy, which holds only in-frame ones; the method was immunoSEQ multiplex PCR. The sample has around 140,000 clones; approximately 13% are singletons. This sequence joins TRBV30 and TRBJ1-6; D not resolved. This TCR came from a man between 18 and 35 years old with type 1 diabetes. The sequencing input was central memory CD4+ T cells from blood. The CDR3 sequence is CAWSQSYPDSPLHF. In DNA, the CDR3 is TGTGCCTGGAGCCAATCGTATCCGGACTCACCCCTCCACTTT.